The clone carrying this T cell receptor (beta chain) was detected only a few times. Its antigen is unknown. The CDR3 runs 14 residues. V was pared by 6 bases and J by 9 bases, with 15 bases between. CDR1 and CDR2 from the germline V gene are SNHLY and FYNNEI. TCRdb re-derived calls from the 5' RACE reads in MiXCR, one entry per CDR3 protein. Of around 250,000 distinct CDR3 sequences listed, about 30% were seen once; the top ten hold approximately 4.4%. This sample is part of a study of CD8 T cells in ankylosing spondylitis. The study's findings and limits: Reactive arthritis synovial fluid and blood previously showed some of these motif variants. The study looked at matched synovial fluid samples from ankylosing spondylitis patients. Disease-linked clones were reported to be significantly enriched there. In ankylosing spondylitis blood, a motif of seven to nine highly homologous TCR beta variants appeared characteristic.

The sample consisted of blood, either unsorted or a sorted T cell fraction (not recorded which). The receptor comes from a male donor with ankylosing spondylitis or in good health (not recorded which). V and J are TRBV2 and TRBJ1-6; D ambiguous. In DNA, the CDR3 is TGTGCCAGCAGGACTGCGGGGTGGGGTTCACCCCTCCACTTT. Its translation is CASRTAGWGSPLHF.